These 26 T cell receptor beta chains were all obtained from the same sample, sequenced in a study of technical replicates of blood from a few donors. Sequencing was performed with immunoSEQ multiplex PCR; in TCRdb, only in-frame clones are kept and a portion is missing. Of some 74,000 clones listed, 95% to 98% are singletons. The sample comprised T cells isolated from PBMCs. The receptors come from a human donor in good health.

The chain is built from TRBV2 and TRBJ2-7; TRBD2 aligns across 7 bases. Germline CDR1 reads SNHLY; CDR2 reads FYNNEI. J lost 0 bases, V lost 2 bases, and 4 bases had no gene match. The CDR3 has 15 amino acids. DNA for the CDR3: TGTGCCAGCAGTGAATGGCGGGAGTACTCCTACGAGCAGTACTTC. Its translation is CASSEWREYSYEQYF.

The rearrangement uses TRBV7-9 and TRBJ2-7; 7 positions match TRBD2. The CDR3 extends over 14 amino acids. Unmatched junction bases numbered 7, after V lost 3 bases and J lost 5 bases. The germline CDR1 and CDR2 sequences are SEHNR and FQNEAQ (reference sequence). Written as DNA, the CDR3 is TGTGCCAGCAGCTTCTCGCGGGAGCTTAACGAGCAGTACTTC. As protein: CASSFSRELNEQYF.

The chain carries TRBV23-1 and TRBJ1-1; 7 bases match TRBD1. TRBV23-1 is placed among ORFs of uncertain function. This CDR3 region has 15 residues. The trim removed 5 bases at V and 1 base at J, leaving 7 bases unmatched. The CDR3 coding sequence is TGCGCCAGCAGTTTTTTGACAGGGCGGAACACTGAAGCTTTCTTT. This gives the protein CASSFLTGRNTEAFF.

The chain links TRBV7-3 to TRBJ2-5, with a tentative D call TRBD1 (6 bases). The CDR3 is 16 amino acids. Germline loops: CDR1 SGHTA, CDR2 FQGTGA. V dropped 0 bases and J dropped 2 bases, with 13 bases sitting between them. CDR3 sequence: CASSLTSARGQETQYF. The CDR3 region has the DNA TGTGCCAGCAGCTTAACATCCGCCAGGGGACAAGAGACCCAGTACTTC.

The rearrangement uses TRBV19 and TRBJ1-5; 7 nucleotides match TRBD1. Trimming at V came to 5 bases and at J to 7 bases, leaving 5 bases not matched to a gene. The germline V gene has CDR1 LNHDA and CDR2 SQIVND (reference sequence). The CDR3 is 13 amino acids. CDR3 bases: TGTGCCAGTAGTTCCAGGGGGAACCAGCCCCAGCATTTT. It yields the protein CASSSRGNQPQHF.

The rearrangement joins TRBV29-1 to TRBJ2-1; 8 bases agree with TRBD1. V gave up 6 bases and J gave up 2 bases; unmatched junction bases: 12. The CDR3 has 16 amino acids. Germline lookup yields CDR1 SQVTM and CDR2 ANQGSEA. The CDR3 DNA follows: TGCAGCGTGGAATCGGACAGGGAACAGACCTACAATGAGCAGTTCTTC. It encodes CSVESDREQTYNEQFF.

This clone has just one count. V is TRBV9 and J is TRBJ2-1; TRBD2 aligns across 7 bases. Germline V lookup: CDR1 SGDLS, CDR2 YYNGEE. The trim removed 3 bases at V and 7 bases at J, leaving 4 bases unmatched. CDR3 length equals 13 residues. DNA for the CDR3: TGTGCCAGCAGCGCGGGACTAACAAATGAGCAGTTCTTC. Translated: CASSAGLTNEQFF.

The CDR3: CASSQQGAYNEQFF. The DNA for the CDR3 is TGTGCCAGTAGCCAACAGGGAGCCTACAATGAGCAGTTCTTC. The chain uses TRBV19 and TRBJ2-1; tentatively, D is TRBD1 (6 bases). Trimming took off 6 bases at V and 2 bases at J, with 11 bases between the two ends. This CDR3 has 14 amino acids. The V gene's germline CDR1 is LNHDA and CDR2 SQIVND (reference sequence). Looking up the rest from reference TRBV19 and TRBJ2-1 gives the full variable domain: DGGITQSPKYLFRKEGQNVTLSCEQNLNHDAMYWYRQDPGQGLRLIYYSQIVNDFQKGDIAEGYSVSREKKESFPLTVTSAQKNPTAFYLCASSQQGAYNEQFFGPGTRLTVL.

This clone was counted only a few times. CDR3 nucleotides: TGTGCCAGCAGCCAAAACGACGGGACTAGCAATGAGCAGTTCTTC. Amino acid sequence: CASSQNDGTSNEQFF. The rearrangement joins TRBV4-2 to TRBJ2-1, with 8 nucleotides matching TRBD2. This CDR3 contains 15 residues. Per the germline V gene, CDR1 is LGHNA and CDR2 is YNFKEQ. Unmatched junction bases numbered 6, after V lost 2 bases and J lost 6 bases.

The chain is built from TRBV6-5 and TRBJ2-1, with D hard to call. This CDR3 spans 13 amino acids. The V gene lost 6 bases and the J gene lost 3 bases, with 9 bases spanning the gap. CDR1 and CDR2 from the germline V gene are MNHEY and SVGAGI. In DNA form, the CDR3 reads TGTGCCAGCAGCGGGTCAATCTACAATGAGCAGTTCTTC. Protein product: CASSGSIYNEQFF.

The chain has TRBV25-1 and TRBJ1-5; 7 nucleotides agree with TRBD1. Trimming cost V 4 bases and J 5 bases; bases outside gene matches: 5. Germline CDR1 MGHDK, CDR2 SYGVNS. The CDR3 is 14 amino acids. The CDR3 region is CASSVQGVHQPQHF. The CDR3 DNA is TGTGCCAGCAGTGTCCAGGGGGTCCATCAGCCCCAGCATTTT.

The CDR3 reads CASSQGQDYEQYF. In nucleotides, the CDR3 is TGCGCCAGCAGCCAGGGACAGGACTACGAGCAGTACTTC. V and J are TRBV5-1 and TRBJ2-7, with TRBD1 identical over 8 bases. V was pared by 4 bases and J by 3 bases, with 3 bases of the junction left unmatched. The V gene's germline CDR1 is SGHRS and CDR2 YFSETQ. The CDR3 covers 13 residues.

CDR3 sequence reads: CASSQDRSGKNEQFF. CDR3 in DNA: TGTGCCAGCAGCCAAGATCGGAGCGGGAAAAATGAGCAGTTCTTC. V usage is TRBV4-2 and J usage is TRBJ2-1, with 7 bases fitting TRBD2. V lost 0 bases and J lost 7; bases outside the gene matches: 6. The CDR3 spans 15 residues. The germline V gene has CDR1 LGHNA and CDR2 YNFKEQ.

This chain connects TRBV4-3 to TRBJ1-1; 11 bases agree with TRBD1. Germline V gives CDR1 LGHNA, CDR2 YSLEER. V gave up 1 base and J gave up 5 bases; unmatched junction bases: 3. CDR3 length: 15 amino acids. The CDR3 nucleotides read TGCGCCAGCAGCCAAGGGACAGGGGGCAGGACTGAAGCTTTCTTT. Protein: CASSQGTGGRTEAFF.

A remark on this clone: Other DNA sequences from this sample encode an identical CDR3 as well. The rearrangement links TRBV7-3 to TRBJ2-1; TRBD2 aligns across 9 bases. CDR3 size: 15 residues. Germline CDR1 is SGHTA and CDR2 is FQGTGA. With 3 bases clipped from V and 0 bases from J, the junction kept 0 bases outside the gene matches. The CDR3 region has the DNA TGTGCCAGCAGCTTTAGCGGGAGCTCCTACAATGAGCAGTTCTTC. Its protein is CASSFSGSSYNEQFF.

This clone was detected only once. The chain carries TRBV6-5 and TRBJ1-2, with D perhaps matching TRBD1 (5 bases). Trimming cost V 7 bases and J 5 bases, with 17 bases left between them. The CDR3 spans 14 residues. Germline assignment: CDR1 MNHEY and CDR2 SVGAGI. The CDR3 bases are TGTGCCAGCAAGCCAAGGGACTCCTTATATGGCTACACCTTC. Its translation is CASKPRDSLYGYTF.

The chain is built from TRBV7-9 and TRBJ1-5; D uncertain. This CDR3 has 15 amino acids. V shed 4 bases and J shed 2 bases, with 12 bases lying between them. Germline CDR1 SEHNR, CDR2 FQNEAQ (reference sequence). The CDR3 DNA sequence: TGTGCCAGCAGCTCCACCGGGGATGGCAATCAGCCCCAGCATTTT. Residues: CASSSTGDGNQPQHF.

The chain couples TRBV2 to TRBJ2-1; 10 nucleotides line up with TRBD2. Germline CDR1 and CDR2: SNHLY and FYNNEI. The CDR3 has 15 amino acids. V lost 6 bases to trimming and J lost 2 bases; unmatched junction nucleotides: 4. The CDR3 sequence: CASRSSGRAYNEQFF. DNA of the CDR3: TGTGCCAGCAGGTCTAGCGGGAGAGCCTACAATGAGCAGTTCTTC. The full variable domain, completed using reference TRBV2 and TRBJ2-1, is EPEVTQTPSHQVTQMGQEVILRCVPISNHLYFYWYRQILGQKVEFLVSFYNNEISEKSEIFDDQFSVERPDGSNFTLKIRSTKLEDSAMYFCASRSSGRAYNEQFFGPGTRLTVL.

This clone has only one observation. The gene calls are TRBV6-4 and TRBJ2-3, with D perhaps matching TRBD2 (7 bases). The V gene's germline CDR1 is MRHNA and CDR2 SNTAGT. The CDR3 is made up of 15 amino acids. V was cut by 3 bases and J by 2 bases, with 12 bases left in between. DNA for the CDR3: TGTGCCAGCAGTGATTGGGGGGGACACACAGATACGCAGTATTTT. This sequence encodes CASSDWGGHTDTQYF.

The chain combines TRBV7-9 with TRBJ1-2; 7 nucleotides align to TRBD1. J was trimmed by 3 bases and V by 5 bases; bases with no gene match: 9. The CDR3 runs 15 residues. Germline-derived CDR1 and CDR2 are SEHNR and FQNEAQ (reference sequence). The CDR3 loop reads CASSTDRERDYGYTF. Written as DNA, the CDR3 is TGTGCCAGCAGCACCGACAGGGAGAGGGACTATGGCTACACCTTC.

The chain employs TRBV7-2 and TRBJ2-1; TRBD2 matches at 9 bases. The CDR3 loop spans 14 amino acids. After removal of 1 base from V and 15 bases from J, the junction contained 10 bases not matched to a gene. Germline V gene sequence: CDR1 SGHTA, CDR2 FQGNSA. For the CDR3, the DNA is TGTGCCAGCAGCTTAGACCTAGCGGGGCGGCCCCCGTTCTTC. Protein product: CASSLDLAGRPPFF. Full variable domain (outside the CDR3, taken from reference TRBV7-2 and TRBJ2-1): GAGVSQSPSNKVTEKGKDVELRCDPISGHTALYWYRQSLGQGLEFLIYFQGNSAPDKSGLPSDRFSAERTGGSVSTLTIQRTQQEDSAVYLCASSLDLAGRPPFFGPGTRLTVL.

The V gene is TRBV4-1, the J gene TRBJ2-1; tentatively, D is TRBD2 (6 bases). Per germline, CDR1 MGHRA and CDR2 YSYEKL. The CDR3 is made up of 15 amino acids. Between the trimmed V and J ends, which lost 7 bases and 5 bases, there was a span of 18 bases. The chain's CDR3 is CASKNRESLNNEQFF. The DNA for the CDR3 is TGCGCCAGCAAGAACCGGGAGTCATTAAACAATGAGCAGTTCTTC.

This chain links TRBV28 with TRBJ2-7; possibly TRBD2 for D (5 bases). V was pared by 8 bases and J by 7 bases, with 12 bases between. The CDR3 totals 11 residues. Germline loops: CDR1 MDHEN, CDR2 SYDVKM. The CDR3, as DNA: TGTGCCAGCCGTGAATCGGGGGAGCAGTACTTC. It is translated as CASRESGEQYF.

The rearrangement links TRBV28 to TRBJ2-1; the match to TRBD2 covers 7 bases. Germline V lookup: CDR1 MDHEN, CDR2 SYDVKM. This CDR3 contains 14 residues. V lost 7 bases and J lost 5; bases outside the gene matches: 8. This CDR3 is CASKAGVSHNEQFF. The CDR3 DNA follows: TGTGCCAGCAAGGCGGGAGTGTCCCACAATGAGCAGTTCTTC.

This rearrangement joins TRBV30 to TRBJ1-5; perhaps TRBD1 as D (5 bases). The CDR3 sequence is 13 residues long. CDR1 and CDR2 (germline): GTSNPN, SVGIG (reference sequence). Trimming removed 2 bases from V and 3 bases from J, with 8 bases in between. The CDR3 sequence: CAWSRQNNQPQHF. DNA for the CDR3: TGTGCCTGGAGTCGACAGAACAATCAGCCCCAGCATTTT. The full variable domain, its missing parts supplied by reference TRBV30 and TRBJ1-5, is SQTIHQWPATLVQPVGSPLSLECTVEGTSNPNLYWYRQAAGRGLQLLFYSVGIGQISSEVPQNLSASRPQDRQFILSSKKLLLSDSGFYLCAWSRQNNQPQHFGDGTRLSIL.

The gene calls are TRBV19 and TRBJ1-1; 7 bases match TRBD1. V shed 7 bases, J shed 0 bases, and the junction held 8 bases outside the gene matches. This CDR3 region has 15 residues. The germline V gene has CDR1 LNHDA and CDR2 SQIVND (reference sequence). This CDR3 is CASTGQRELNTEAFF. The DNA of the CDR3 is TGTGCCAGTACGGGACAGCGAGAGTTGAACACTGAAGCTTTCTTT.